These 16 T cell receptor beta chains originate from one sample sequenced in a study of blood T cell repertoires in COVID-19. Produced via immunoSEQ multiplex PCR; TCRdb's table is partial and in-frame only. The sample comprises around 200,000 clones, roughly 89% of which are singletons, and 0.8% to 1% rests with the top ten. The source material was peripheral blood. Receptors originate from a woman younger than 30 who had recovered from COVID-19.

This clone has only one observation. The chain combines TRBV19 with TRBJ1-3, with 8 bases that match TRBD1. There are 15 residues in the CDR3. V gave up 5 bases and J gave up 4 bases; unmatched junction bases: 7. Germline values: CDR1 LNHDA, CDR2 SQIVND (reference sequence). The CDR3 is CASSRQGLGGNTIYF. CDR3 nucleotide sequence: TGTGCCAGTAGTCGACAGGGGTTGGGAGGAAACACCATATATTTT.

The chain uses TRBV9 and TRBJ1-1, with TRBD1 as a possible D gene (6 bases). The CDR3 is 14 amino acids. V lost 0 bases and J 5 bases, leaving 11 bases between the germline ends. Germline V CDR1 and CDR2: SGDLS, YYNGEE. CDR3 bases: TGTGCCAGCAGCGTAGAAGGGGGAAGGACTGAAGCTTTCTTT. It codes for CASSVEGGRTEAFF.

This chain links TRBV24-1 with TRBJ2-1; TRBD1 matches 9 bases. The germline gives CDR1 KGHDR, CDR2 SFDVKD. V lost 4 bases, J lost 4 bases, and 10 bases stayed unmatched. The CDR3 is 17 amino acids. The CDR3 is CATSDPTGQGGYNEQFF. The DNA of the CDR3 is TGTGCCACCAGTGACCCCACGGGACAGGGTGGGTACAATGAGCAGTTCTTC.

This clone appeared a single time. The chain combines TRBV27 with TRBJ2-1, with a tentative D call TRBD1 (5 bases). Trimming left V 4 bases short and J 3 bases short, with 10 bases between. Germline CDR1 MNHEY, CDR2 SMNVEV (reference sequence). This CDR3 is built from 14 residues. CDR3 bases: TGTGCCAGCAGTTCCAGGGATGGCTACAATGAGCAGTTCTTC. Its protein product is CASSSRDGYNEQFF.

The rearrangement uses TRBV9 and TRBJ2-5; tentative D call: TRBD1 (6 bases). Germline V gene lookup returns CDR1 SGDLS and CDR2 YYNGEE. V was pared by 4 bases and J by 5 bases, with 15 bases between. The CDR3 totals 14 residues. This CDR3 is CASSPVRDIETQYF. CDR3 DNA sequence: TGTGCCAGCAGCCCTGTTCGGGACATCGAGACCCAGTACTTC.

Only one count was recorded for this clone. The rearrangement links TRBV7-8 to TRBJ1-2, with a tentative D call TRBD1 (6 bases). Germline V gene lookup returns CDR1 SGHVS and CDR2 FQNEAQ. This CDR3 comprises 12 residues. Trimming pared 4 bases from V and 6 bases from J, leaving 9 bases between. CDR3 protein: CASSSRTDGYTF. CDR3 nucleotides: TGTGCCAGCAGCTCAAGGACAGATGGCTACACCTTC. Drawing the rest from reference TRBV7-8 and TRBJ1-2, the complete variable domain is GAGVSQSPRYKVAKRGQDVALRCDPISGHVSLFWYQQALGQGPEFLTYFQNEAQLDKSGLPSDRFFAERPEGSVSTLKIQRTQQEDSAVYLCASSSRTDGYTFGSGTRLTVV.

The V and J genes are TRBV5-4 and TRBJ2-1; 11 nucleotides align to TRBD2. Trimming at V came to 4 bases and at J to 4 bases, leaving 4 bases not matched to a gene. Germline CDR1 is SGHNT and CDR2 is YYREEE (reference sequence). The CDR3 has 15 amino acids. CDR3 protein: CASSALAGGYNEQFF. For the CDR3, the DNA is TGTGCCAGCAGCGCCCTAGCGGGGGGATACAATGAGCAGTTCTTC.

V usage is TRBV7-2 and J usage is TRBJ2-3, with TRBD2 matching 8 bases. The CDR3 sequence is 16 residues long. CDR1 is SGHTA, CDR2 FQGNSA, per germline. The V gene end was trimmed by 5 bases and the J gene end by 2 bases; junction bases not matched to a gene: 9. CDR3 nucleotide sequence: TGTGCCAGCAGCCCGGGGGGGCGGGGCTCCACAGATACGCAGTATTTT. Amino acid sequence: CASSPGGRGSTDTQYF.

The chain combines TRBV11-2 with TRBJ2-5; TRBD2 is a possible D gene (6 bases). Germline assignment: CDR1 SGHAT and CDR2 FQNNGV. Between the trimmed V and J ends, which lost 5 bases and 4 bases, there was a span of 11 bases. The CDR3 runs to 13 residues. The CDR3 loop is CASSAGRRETQYF. The CDR3 DNA follows: TGTGCCAGCAGCGCGGGACGCAGAGAGACCCAGTACTTC.

The chain couples TRBV13 to TRBJ1-2, with D possibly being TRBD1 (6 bases). V was cut by 5 bases and J by 6 bases, with 19 bases left in between. The CDR3 contains 15 residues. The germline V gene encodes CDR1 PRHDT and CDR2 FYEKMQ (reference sequence). The CDR3 spells CASSRGGGGANGYTF. The DNA of the CDR3 is TGTGCCAGCAGCCGGGGAGGGGGAGGGGCAAATGGCTACACCTTC.

The chain employs TRBV11-1 and TRBJ1-2; 7 nucleotides line up with TRBD1. CDR3 size: 15 residues. Germline values: CDR1 SGHAT, CDR2 FQDESV (reference sequence). V trimming: 5 bases; J trimming: 0 bases; junction bases outside the gene matches: 6. The CDR3 DNA reads TGTGCCAGCAGCCACAGGGACAGCCCTAACTATGGCTACACCTTC. Its translation: CASSHRDSPNYGYTF. The whole variable domain, remainder taken from reference TRBV11-1 and TRBJ1-2, is EAEVAQSPRYKITEKSQAVAFWCDPISGHATLYWYRQILGQGPELLVQFQDESVVDDSQLPKDRFSAERLKGVDSTLKIQPAELGDSAMYLCASSHRDSPNYGYTFGSGTRLTVV.

V and J are TRBV6-1 and TRBJ2-6; maybe TRBD1 (5 bases). This CDR3 has 16 residues. The germline CDR1 and CDR2 sequences are MNHNS and SASEGT. V was shortened by 0 bases and J by 2 bases, with 8 bases between the two germline ends. This CDR3 reads CASSEARTPGANVLTF. For the CDR3, the DNA is TGTGCCAGCAGTGAAGCTCGGACACCTGGGGCCAACGTCCTGACTTTC.

This clone has just a few counts. V is TRBV18 and J is TRBJ2-7; 8 bases match TRBD2. This CDR3 is 13 amino acids long. J lost 3 bases, V lost 3 bases, and 1 base had no gene match. CDR1 and CDR2 from the germline V gene are KGHSH and LQKENI. The CDR3 bases are TGTGCCAGCTCACCGGCGGGAGGCTACGAGCAGTACGTC. Amino acids: CASSPAGGYEQYV.

The V call is TRBV27, the J call TRBJ2-3; 8 nucleotides match TRBD2. The V gene end was trimmed by 2 bases and the J gene end by 0 bases; junction bases not matched to a gene: 13. Germline V gene data show CDR1 as MNHEY and CDR2 as SMNVEV (reference sequence). This CDR3 has 19 amino acids. DNA of the CDR3: TGTGCCAGCAGTTTAGGTTGGACTAGCAGCAATCCTAGCACAGATACGCAGTATTTT. It is translated as CASSLGWTSSNPSTDTQYF.

This rearrangement joins TRBV10-3 to TRBJ1-2; D not certain. Trimming pared 5 bases from V and 8 bases from J, leaving 15 bases between. The CDR3 runs to 13 residues. From germline, CDR1 is ENHRY and CDR2 SYGVKD. The CDR3 nucleotides are TGTGCCATCAGTCTGGAGGGCTTATGGGGCTACACCTTC. Translated, it gives CAISLEGLWGYTF.

This clone was detected a few times. V usage is TRBV19 and J usage is TRBJ2-1, with 8 positions matching TRBD2. The CDR3 contains 15 residues. V was pared by 6 bases and J by 3 bases, with 7 bases of the junction left unmatched. Germline CDR1 reads LNHDA; CDR2 reads SQIVND (reference sequence). The CDR3 protein is CASRTWGTSYNEQFF. The DNA of the CDR3 is TGTGCCAGTAGGACTTGGGGGACTAGCTACAATGAGCAGTTCTTC.